This TCR beta chain was obtained from a study of shared clonotypes between healthy human individuals. V was clipped by 4 bases and J by 2 bases, with 15 bases between them. Germline CDR1 is WNHNN and CDR2 is SYGVQD (reference sequence). This CDR3 region has 15 residues. Naive CD8 cells were CD45RO-negative, positively selected for CCR7, excluding terminally differentiated effector memory CD45RA+ cells. Assay: immunoSEQ multiplex PCR; the TCRdb copy retains only in-frame clones and omits some. This table has some 2.1 million clones, about 95% appearing once. This receptor was identified in a man aged 18 to 29 in good health. The sequenced sample was naive CD8+ T cells sorted from blood. The J gene is TRBJ2-7, the V gene TRBV10-1; perhaps TRBD1 as D (6 bases). Here the CDR3 reads CASSGKRQEPYEQYF. The DNA for the CDR3 is TGCGCCAGCAGTGGAAAAAGACAGGAGCCCTACGAGCAGTACTTC.